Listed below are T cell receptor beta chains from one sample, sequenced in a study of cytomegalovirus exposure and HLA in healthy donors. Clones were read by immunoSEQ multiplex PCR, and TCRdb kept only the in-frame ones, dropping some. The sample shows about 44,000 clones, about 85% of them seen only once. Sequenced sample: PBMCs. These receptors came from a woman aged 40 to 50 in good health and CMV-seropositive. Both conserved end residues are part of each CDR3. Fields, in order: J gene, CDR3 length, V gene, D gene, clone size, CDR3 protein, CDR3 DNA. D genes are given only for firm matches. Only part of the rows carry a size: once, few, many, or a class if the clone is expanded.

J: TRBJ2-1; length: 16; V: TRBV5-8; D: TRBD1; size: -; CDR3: CASSSGTRQGYNEQFF; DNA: TGTGCCAGCAGCTCGGGGACGCGACAGGGGTACAATGAGCAGTTCTTC
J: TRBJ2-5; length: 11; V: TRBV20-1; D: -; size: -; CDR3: CSASGDVAQYF; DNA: TGCAGTGCTTCGGGTGATGTGGCCCAGTACTTC
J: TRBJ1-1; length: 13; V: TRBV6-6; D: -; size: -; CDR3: CASSYVENTEAFF; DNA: TGTGCCAGCAGTTACGTAGAGAACACTGAAGCTTTCTTT
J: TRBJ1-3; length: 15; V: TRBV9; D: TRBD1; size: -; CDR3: CASQQGADSGNTIYF; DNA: TGTGCCAGTCAACAGGGGGCGGACTCTGGAAACACCATATATTTT
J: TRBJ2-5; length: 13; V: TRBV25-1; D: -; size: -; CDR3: CASSDTDQETQYF; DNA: TGTGCCAGCAGTGATACAGATCAAGAGACCCAGTACTTC
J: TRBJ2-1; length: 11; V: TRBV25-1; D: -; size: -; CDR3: CASATYNEQFF; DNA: TGTGCCAGCGCGACCTACAATGAGCAGTTCTTC
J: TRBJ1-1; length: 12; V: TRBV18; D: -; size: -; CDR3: CASSPGEAEAFF; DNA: TGTGCCAGCTCACCCGGGGAGGCTGAAGCTTTCTTT
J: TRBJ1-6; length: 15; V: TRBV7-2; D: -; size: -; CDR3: CASSLLRTVNSPLHF; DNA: TGTGCCAGCAGCTTACTCCGGACAGTCAATTCACCCCTCCACTTT
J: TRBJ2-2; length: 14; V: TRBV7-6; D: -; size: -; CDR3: CASSLYPVYGELFF; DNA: TGTGCCAGCAGCTTATACCCGGTTTACGGGGAGCTGTTTTTT
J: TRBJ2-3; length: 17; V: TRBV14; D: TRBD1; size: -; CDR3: CASSRIIGQGGTDTQYF; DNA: TGTGCCAGCAGCCGCATTATTGGACAGGGGGGCACAGATACGCAGTATTTT
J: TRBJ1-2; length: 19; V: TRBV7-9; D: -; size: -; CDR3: CSSTRRRVGDRLDNYGYTF; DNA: TGTTCCAGCACCAGAAGGAGAGTAGGAGACAGGCTCGATAACTATGGCTACACCTTC
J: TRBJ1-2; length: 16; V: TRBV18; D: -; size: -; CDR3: CASSPPSQGTNYGYTF; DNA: TGTGCCAGCTCACCACCGTCTCAGGGGACTAACTATGGCTACACCTTC
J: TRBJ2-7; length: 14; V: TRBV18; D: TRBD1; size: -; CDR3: CASSPDSTGCEQYF; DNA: TGTGCCAGCTCACCAGATTCGACAGGGTGCGAGCAGTACTTC
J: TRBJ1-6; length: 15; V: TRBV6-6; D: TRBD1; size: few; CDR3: CASTHDRGRNSPLHF; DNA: TGTGCCAGCACCCACGACAGGGGGCGGAATTCACCCCTCCACTTT
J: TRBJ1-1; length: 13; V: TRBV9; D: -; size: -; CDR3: CASSVELNTEAFF; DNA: TGTGCCAGCAGCGTAGAGCTGAACACTGAAGCTTTCTTT